This TCR beta chain derives from a study of blood T cell repertoires in COVID-19. This CDR3 region has 17 residues. Germline-derived CDR1 and CDR2 are MDHEN and SYDVKM. The junction had 12 bases not matched to a gene; V was cut back by 5 bases and J by 1 base. The protocol was immunoSEQ multiplex PCR, while the TCRdb copy is restricted to in-frame clones and leaves out a portion. This table has some 300,000 clones, around 87% appearing once. The clonotype comes from an older man with acute or convalescent COVID-19. Material: peripheral blood. V is TRBV28 and J is TRBJ2-5; TRBD2 agrees at 8 bases. The CDR3 DNA follows: TGTGCCAGCAGTGTCCCTCAGCTAGCGGGTTTCCAAGAGACCCAGTACTTC. This sequence encodes CASSVPQLAGFQETQYF.